This T cell receptor (beta chain) was sequenced for a study of post-analysis software for immune sequencing data. On the study more broadly: There were relapsing-remitting, secondary progressive and progressive-relapsing multiple sclerosis among the disease courses included. Study-wide results and limits: Relative to controls, patients had 5 or 6 TRBV segments at higher frequency, with TRBV5-6, TRBV5-1 and TRBV20-1 among these. Samples from a shared batch, those prepared together, strongly co-clustered by F measure.

Notes on this clonotype: Its specificity is not known.

Unique molecular identifiers had been added to the TCR beta cDNA libraries. TCRdb itself ran the PCR reads through MiXCR, one entry per CDR3 protein. Here the sample spans 380,000 or so distinct CDR3 sequences, approximately 33% being singletons. Per the germline V gene, CDR1 is MNHNS and CDR2 is SASEGT. This CDR3 is 16 amino acids long. V was pared by 1 base and J by 4 bases, with 14 bases between. This TCR derives from a girl between 5 and 17 years old with multiple sclerosis. Sequencing input: blood. The chain recombines TRBV6-1 with TRBJ1-3; possible D gene TRBD1, 5 bases. CDR3 sequence: CASSEGGVFSGNTIYF. CDR3 in DNA: TGTGCCAGCAGTGAAGGGGGGGTTTTCTCGGGAAACACCATATATTTT.